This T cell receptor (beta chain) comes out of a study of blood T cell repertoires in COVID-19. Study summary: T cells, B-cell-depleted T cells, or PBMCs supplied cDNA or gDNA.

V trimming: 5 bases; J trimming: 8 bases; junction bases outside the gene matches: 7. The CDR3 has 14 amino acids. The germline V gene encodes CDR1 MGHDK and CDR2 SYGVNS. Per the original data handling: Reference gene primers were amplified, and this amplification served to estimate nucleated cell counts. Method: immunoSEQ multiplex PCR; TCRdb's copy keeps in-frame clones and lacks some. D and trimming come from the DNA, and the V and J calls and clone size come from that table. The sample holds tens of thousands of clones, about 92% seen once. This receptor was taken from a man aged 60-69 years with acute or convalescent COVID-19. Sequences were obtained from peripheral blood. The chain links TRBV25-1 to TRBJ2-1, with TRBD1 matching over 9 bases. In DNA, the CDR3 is TGTGCCAGCAGTCGGGGACAGGGATCCTATGAGCAGTTCTTC. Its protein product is CASSRGQGSYEQFF.